The 2 T cell receptor beta chains given below trace back to one sample, sequenced in a study of graft-versus-host responses after intestinal transplantation (dated by TCRdb to the early 2020s). The library was prepared using the immunoSEQ multiplex PCR assay. In its TCRdb copy, this immuneACCESS table keeps in-frame sequences only and misses some clones. Where compared with another copy, unresolved V genes explain less than half of these, and the others have no known cause. Counted in this sample were approximately 40,000 clones; 91% of them appeared once. About 2.1% of the sample rests with the top ten. Sequenced material: PBMCs, taken 300 to 320 days after intestinal transplant. The receptors here all came from a human patient who received an intestinal transplant, so some T cells may come from the graft donor.

This clone was picked up one time. The rearrangement joins TRBV28 to TRBJ1-5; D gene ambiguous. V lost 6 bases to trimming and J lost 0 bases, with 18 bases between them. Germline-derived CDR1 and CDR2 are MDHEN and SYDVKM. The CDR3 has 17 amino acids. CDR3 sequence: CASSLGGTGFSNQPQHF. The CDR3 DNA reads TGTGCCAGCAGCCTAGGTGGCACGGGGTTTAGCAATCAGCCCCAGCATTTT.

The rearrangement links TRBV2 to TRBJ2-3; unclear D gene. This CDR3 has 14 residues. CDR1 and CDR2 (germline): SNHLY, FYNNEI. Between the trimmed V and J ends, which lost 6 bases and 2 bases, there was a span of 12 bases. CDR3 sequence (DNA): TGTGCCAGCAGGCTTGGGCGGTACACAGATACGCAGTATTTT. Amino acids: CASRLGRYTDTQYF.